Below, 9 T cell receptor beta chains from the same sample are listed, as sequenced in a study of CD4 T cells in relation to SARS-CoV-2 and coronaviruses. Assay: immunoSEQ multiplex PCR; the TCRdb copy retains only in-frame clones and omits some. The sample records about 17,000 clones, 82% being singletons. Their specific antigens are unknown. CD4+ T cells from unexposed donors were obtained before the COVID-19 pandemic (2011-2018). Isolation of CD4+ T cells took place after around 11 days in culture. Sequencing used CD4+ T cells from PBMCs, cultured in vitro. These receptors were obtained from a human donor in good health.

V and J are TRBV21-1 and TRBJ2-7; TRBD1, the D gene given by the table, was not confirmed from the DNA. TRBV21-1 is shown as a pseudogene. This CDR3 has 16 residues. The CDR3 reads CASSKVPRTGDYEQYF. The CDR3 DNA is TGTGCCAGCAGCAAAGTCCCCCGGACAGGGGACTACGAGCAGTACTTC.

This chain uses TRBV29-1 with TRBJ1-4; 9 bases are a match to TRBD1. Germline assignment: CDR1 SQVTM and CDR2 ANQGSEA. This CDR3 region has 14 residues. The junction had 7 bases not matched to a gene; V was cut back by 6 bases and J by 5 bases. For the CDR3, the DNA is TGCAGCGTGGGGACCGGGACAGGGAATGAAAAACTGTTTTTT. Amino acid sequence: CSVGTGTGNEKLFF.

The chain carries TRBV18 and TRBJ2-5; TRBD1 matches 7 bases. The DNA matches TRBJ2-7 better at its end, which makes the J call doubtful. In germline, CDR1 is KGHSH, CDR2 LQKENI. The length of the CDR3 is 15 residues. CDR3 nucleotides: TGTGCCAGCTCACCACCTGGGGACAGTCCCTACGAGCAGTACTTC. Its protein is CASSPPGDSPYEQYF.

The sample holds a few counts of this clone. The rearrangement uses TRBV29-1 and TRBJ2-3, with 12 bases fitting TRBD2. Per germline, CDR1 SQVTM and CDR2 ANQGSEA. This CDR3 comprises 15 residues. V shed 3 bases, J shed 2 bases, and the junction held 3 bases outside the gene matches. For the CDR3, the DNA is TGCAGCGTTGACGCTAGCGGGAGGGCCACAGATACGCAGTATTTT. Translation: CSVDASGRATDTQYF.

This clone was observed a few times. The chain combines TRBV7-9 with TRBJ2-1; D could derive from TRBD1 or TRBD2 (5 bases each). The CDR3 length is 15 residues. Germline loops: CDR1 SEHNR, CDR2 FQNEAQ (reference sequence). Deletions cut 5 bases from V and 0 bases from J, with 11 bases between. The CDR3 region is CASSPEGSSYNEQFF. CDR3 in DNA: TGTGCCAGCAGCCCAGAGGGGAGCTCCTACAATGAGCAGTTCTTC.

The gene calls are TRBV12-3 or TRBV12-4 and TRBJ1-1; D perhaps matches TRBD1 (6 bases). V was pared by 5 bases and J by 11 bases, with 12 bases between. The CDR3 extends over 11 amino acids. In DNA form, the CDR3 reads TGTGCCAGCAGTCGAACAGGGTACGCTTTCTTT. It encodes CASSRTGYAFF.

The chain joins TRBV5-5 to TRBJ2-1; 12 positions agree with TRBD1. CDR1 is SGHKS and CDR2 is YYEKEE in the germline V gene (reference sequence). CDR3 length: 15 amino acids. J was trimmed by 8 bases and V by 4 bases; bases with no gene match: 7. The CDR3 spells CASSLWDRGRHEQFF. The CDR3 coding sequence is TGTGCCAGCAGCCTGTGGGACAGGGGGCGTCATGAGCAGTTCTTC.

The DNA of the CDR3 is TGCGCCAGCAGCTTAGGGGTCCTGGCCGATGCCACAGATACGCAGTATTTT. This codes for CASSLGVLADATDTQYF. The chain employs TRBV5-1 and TRBJ2-3; TRBD1 might be the D (5 bases). Germline V gene sequence: CDR1 SGHRS, CDR2 YFSETQ. CDR3 length equals 17 residues. The V and J ends lost 2 bases and 2 bases respectively, with 18 bases between them.

This rearrangement joins TRBV11-2 to TRBJ2-7; TRBD2 aligns across 7 bases. This CDR3 is built from 15 residues. CDR1 is SGHAT and CDR2 is FQNNGV in the germline V gene. With 1 base clipped from V and 8 bases from J, the junction kept 11 bases outside the gene matches. The CDR3 spells CASSLGPGGPLKQYF. In DNA, the CDR3 is TGTGCCAGCAGCTTAGGCCCGGGAGGACCTCTTAAGCAGTACTTC.